These 19 T cell receptor beta chains were sequenced from one sample in a study of T-cell reconstitution after alpha-beta-depleted transplantation in children. Preparation of the TCRbeta library was carried out with unique molecular identifiers. Using its own MiXCR run on the PCR reads, TCRdb lists one record per CDR3 protein. Among 200,000 to 300,000 distinct CDR3 sequences listed, around 12% were seen once. The source was PBMCs from the stem cell graft donor, collected from the stem cell graft. Receptors originate from a human donor who donated a stem cell graft to a child with acute lymphoblastic leukemia.

This clonotype was detected many times. V gene TRBV12-3 or TRBV12-4 combines with J gene TRBJ2-7, with 8 bases that match TRBD1. The CDR3 sequence is 13 residues long. V was pared by 5 bases and J by 6 bases, with 6 bases of the junction left unmatched. CDR3 DNA: TGTGCCAGCAGTCACGGGACAGGCCGCGAGCAGTACTTC. Translated: CASSHGTGREQYF.

This clonotype came up a few times. The chain joins TRBV7-2 to TRBJ2-3; 11 bases agree with TRBD2. With V trimmed by 0 bases and J by 5 bases, 7 bases remained unmatched. The CDR3 length is 17 residues. Germline lookup yields CDR1 SGHTA and CDR2 FQGNSA. CDR3: CASSLARLAGGLDTQYF. The DNA for the CDR3 is TGTGCCAGCAGCTTAGCTCGCCTAGCGGGGGGATTAGATACGCAGTATTTT.

This rearrangement joins TRBV25-1 to TRBJ2-6; TRBD1 matches at 8 bases. The CDR3 loop spans 17 amino acids. Germline V CDR1 and CDR2: MGHDK, SYGVNS. Trimming took 6 bases from V and 3 from J; bases not matched to a gene: 10. The CDR3 protein is CASSYTTGAGGANVLTF. For the CDR3, the DNA is TGTGCCAGCAGCTATACGACAGGGGCAGGTGGGGCCAACGTCCTGACTTTC.

This clonotype was detected ten times or more. The rearrangement joins TRBV20-1 to TRBJ2-5, with 11 bases identical to TRBD2. V shed 7 bases, J shed 1 base, and the junction held 11 bases outside the gene matches. The CDR3 is made up of 16 amino acids. Germline CDR1 and CDR2: DFQATT and SNEGSKA (reference sequence). The CDR3: CSGDPTSGGGQETQYF. CDR3 bases: TGCAGTGGAGACCCTACTAGCGGGGGAGGCCAAGAGACCCAGTACTTC.

Comments on this clonotype: A read error may be the cause here, since a much bigger clone is one base away. The chain links TRBV6-5 to TRBJ1-2; D may be TRBD1 (5 bases). This CDR3 comprises 16 residues. Germline V gene sequence: CDR1 MNHEY, CDR2 SVGAGI. Written as DNA, the CDR3 is TGTGGCAGCAGTTACCTCAGGGTAGGGGATGATGGTGGCTACACCTTC. Protein product: CGSSYLRVGDDGGYTF.

The table lists this clonotype with many counts. The rearrangement uses TRBV5-1 and TRBJ2-4; D might be TRBD2 (6 bases). With 3 bases removed from V and 1 base from J, the gap between germline ends came to 23 bases. Germline V gives CDR1 SGHRS, CDR2 YFSETQ. This CDR3 contains 19 residues. CDR3 region: CASSSDSGHGREAKNIQYF. The CDR3 DNA sequence: TGCGCCAGCAGCTCTGACAGCGGCCATGGCCGGGAGGCCAAAAACATTCAGTACTTC.

This clonotype has at least ten counts. V gene TRBV24-1 combines with J gene TRBJ2-4; a weak D match, TRBD2 (5 bases). The CDR3 is made up of 16 amino acids. V was pared by 4 bases and J by 1 base, with 13 bases between. Germline V CDR1 and CDR2: KGHDR, SFDVKD. For the CDR3, the DNA is TGTGCCACCAGTGACCTCGAAAGGGAGGCCAAAAACATTCAGTACTTC. It translates to CATSDLEREAKNIQYF.

J is TRBJ2-5 and V is TRBV4-2; no reliable D call. Deletions cut 1 base from V and 0 bases from J, with 12 bases between. The CDR3 runs to 16 residues. Germline V gives CDR1 LGHNA, CDR2 YNFKEQ. CDR3 sequence reads: CASSQASFLDQETQYF. The CDR3 DNA follows: TGTGCCAGCAGCCAAGCCTCGTTCCTAGACCAAGAGACCCAGTACTTC.

This clonotype was picked up many times. The chain is built from TRBV20-1 and TRBJ1-4, with unresolved D. The germline CDR1 and CDR2 sequences are DFQATT and SNEGSKA (reference sequence). V shed 0 bases and J shed 1 base, with 9 bases lying between them. The CDR3 covers 15 residues. CDR3 region: CSARDVALTNEKLFF. The CDR3 DNA is TGCAGTGCTAGAGATGTGGCTTTAACTAATGAAAAACTGTTTTTT.

The CDR3 spells CASSLAGHTYEQYF. In DNA, the CDR3 is TGTGCCAGCAGTTTAGCGGGCCATACCTACGAGCAGTACTTC. This chain connects TRBV6-5 to TRBJ2-7, with TRBD2 identical over 7 bases. CDR3 size: 14 residues. J was trimmed by 2 bases and V by 4 bases; bases with no gene match: 5. Germline V CDR1 and CDR2: MNHEY, SVGAGI.

This clonotype was detected ten times or more. The J gene is TRBJ1-5, the V gene TRBV20-1; D perhaps matches TRBD1 (6 bases). CDR1 DFQATT and CDR2 SNEGSKA come from the germline V gene (reference sequence). The CDR3 length is 14 residues. The V end lost 4 bases, the J end lost 0 bases, and 10 bases lay between the germline ends. The CDR3 bases are TGCAGTGCTACGACAGGAAATAGCAATCAGCCCCAGCATTTT. Translating gives CSATTGNSNQPQHF.

The gene calls are TRBV10-3 and TRBJ2-3; 7 bases match TRBD2. Germline assignment: CDR1 ENHRY and CDR2 SYGVKD. The CDR3 consists of 14 residues. The V gene end was trimmed by 7 bases and the J gene end by 0 bases; junction bases not matched to a gene: 4. Written as DNA, the CDR3 is TGTGCCATCAACGCGGGAGAGAGCACAGATACGCAGTATTTT. Translating it yields CAINAGESTDTQYF.

J is TRBJ2-6 and V is TRBV11-1; tentative D call: TRBD2 (6 bases). The germline V gene encodes CDR1 SGHAT and CDR2 FQDESV (reference sequence). The CDR3 runs to 18 residues. V was clipped by 2 bases and J by 0 bases, with 14 bases between them. The CDR3 DNA follows: TGTGCCAGCAGCTTAAGTGCGGGGTCAAGCTCTGGGGCCAACGTCCTGACTTTC. This gives the protein CASSLSAGSSSGANVLTF.

This chain joins TRBV12-3 or TRBV12-4 and TRBJ2-2, with D perhaps matching TRBD1 or TRBD2 (5 bases each). There are 15 residues in the CDR3. The V end lost 4 bases, the J end lost 7 bases, and 16 bases lay between the germline ends. The DNA for the CDR3 is TGTGCCAGCAGTTCCCCCTGGGGACGTGACGGGGAGCTGTTTTTT. As protein: CASSSPWGRDGELFF.

This clonotype was detected only a few times. The chain links TRBV7-2 to TRBJ2-3; D gene unclear. The length of the CDR3 is 12 residues. V was trimmed by 6 bases and J by 4 bases, leaving 8 bases between them. The V gene's germline CDR1 is SGHTA and CDR2 FQGNSA. In DNA form, the CDR3 reads TGTGCCAGCAGTGGGAAGTCAGATACGCAGTATTTT. Translating gives CASSGKSDTQYF.

This clonotype has a count of ten or more. The gene calls are TRBV12-3 or TRBV12-4 and TRBJ2-7; 9 nucleotides match TRBD2. The CDR3 extends over 15 amino acids. Trimming removed 6 bases from V and 4 bases from J; junction bases left unmatched: 10. In nucleotides, the CDR3 is TGTGCCAGCAGCTCTAGCGGGATCAGAATATACGAGCAGTACTTC. It encodes CASSSSGIRIYEQYF.

This clonotype was seen many times. The V and J genes are TRBV7-2 and TRBJ2-5; 9 bases map to TRBD1. This CDR3 is built from 16 residues. Per germline, CDR1 SGHTA and CDR2 FQGNSA. The V gene end was trimmed by 0 bases and the J gene end by 4 bases; junction bases not matched to a gene: 6. CDR3 region: CASSLAPMTGGETQYF. DNA of the CDR3: TGTGCCAGCAGCTTAGCTCCCATGACAGGGGGAGAGACCCAGTACTTC.

This clonotype was recorded many times. V usage is TRBV6-2 or TRBV6-3 and J usage is TRBJ2-1; TRBD2 agrees at 7 bases. Looked up from germline, CDR1 is MNHEY and CDR2 is SVGEGT. V was pared by 7 bases and J by 0 bases, with 6 bases of the junction left unmatched. This CDR3 is 15 amino acids long. As DNA, the CDR3 is TGTGCCAGCAACGGGGGGACCCTCTCCTACAATGAGCAGTTCTTC. This codes for CASNGGTLSYNEQFF.

J is TRBJ2-7 and V is TRBV20-1; D is perhaps TRBD2 (6 bases). The CDR3 runs 14 residues. Germline lookup yields CDR1 DFQATT and CDR2 SNEGSKA (reference sequence). Trimming removed 1 base at V and 5 bases at J, with 15 bases between. The CDR3 sequence is CSARVRSRGNEQYF. CDR3 coding DNA: TGCAGTGCTAGAGTACGGAGCCGGGGGAACGAGCAGTACTTC.